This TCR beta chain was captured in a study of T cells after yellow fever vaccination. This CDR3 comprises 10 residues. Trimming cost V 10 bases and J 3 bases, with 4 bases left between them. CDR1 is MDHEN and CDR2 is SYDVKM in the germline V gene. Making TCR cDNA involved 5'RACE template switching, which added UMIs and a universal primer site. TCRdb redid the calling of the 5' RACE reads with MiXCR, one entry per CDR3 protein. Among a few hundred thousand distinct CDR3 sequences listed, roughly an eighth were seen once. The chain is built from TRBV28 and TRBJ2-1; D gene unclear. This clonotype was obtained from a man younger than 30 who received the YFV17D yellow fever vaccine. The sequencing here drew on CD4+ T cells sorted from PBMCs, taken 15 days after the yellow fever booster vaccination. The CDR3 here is CATFYNEQFF. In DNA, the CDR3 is TGTGCCACCTTCTACAATGAGCAGTTCTTC.